What follows describes a single T cell receptor (beta chain). Its target is not known. PCR involved 60 Vbeta and 13 Jbeta primers. Libraries were prepared by immunoSEQ multiplex PCR; TCRdb keeps only in-frame clonotypes and omits some of them. The profile shows about 160,000 clones, roughly 80% of them singletons. V lost 3 bases, J lost 1 base, and 12 bases lay in between. The germline gives CDR1 LNHDA, CDR2 SQIVND (reference sequence). This CDR3 is built from 15 residues. All the people who gave samples were healthy bone marrow donors. This entry belongs to a study of cytomegalovirus exposure and HLA in healthy donors. The study's findings and limits: Highest at DRB1 and lowest at HLA-C, TCR association rates differed among HLA loci in a later analysis. In a later analysis, compared with equally common non-associated chains, HLA-associated beta chains were more expanded. The authors judged a highly shared variant cluster likely a sequencing artifact.

Sequenced material: PBMCs. This TCR was recovered from a woman under 30 in good health and CMV-seronegative. J is TRBJ1-1 and V is TRBV19; the D is unclear. The CDR3 here is CASSIFGRTNTEAFF. In nucleotides, the CDR3 is TGTGCCAGTAGTATTTTCGGGAGAACGAACACTGAAGCTTTCTTT.